A selection of T cell receptor beta chains follows, all from one sample in a study of cytomegalovirus exposure and HLA in healthy donors. TCRdb's table, derived via immunoSEQ multiplex PCR, lists solely in-frame clones and lacks some. The table shows 65,000 to 90,000 clones, with 86% occurring only once. Specimen: PBMCs. The receptors derive from a woman under 40 in good health and CMV-seronegative. The conserved cysteine and the conserved F or W are not part of the CDR3 here. Fields, in order: CDR3 length, V gene, clone size, CDR3 protein. The listing skips clone size in some rows; elsewhere it reads once, few, many or a size class.

>13|TRBV5-4|-
ASSLGTSSYNEQF
>14|TRBV11-2|-
ASSLEVDSPNSPLH
>11|TRBV27|-
ASRDSLYNEQF
>13|TRBV18|-
ASSPGTSGRYEQY
>17|TRBV27|-
ASSLSGTGAISGANVLT
>13|TRBV13|-
ASSLAGANTGELF
>12|TRBV7-2|-
ASSPRQGNQPQH
>13|TRBV6-1|-
ASSEMTSVYDEQF
>11|TRBV11-2|-
ASSLEWSGELF
>14|TRBV25-1|-
ASSLGLAGVGETQY
>12|TRBV19|-
ASSISGGPYEQY
>16|TRBV7-2|-
ASSLKLAQSSGANVLT
>12|TRBV28|-
ASSTRDRNTEAL
>12|TRBV10-1|-
ASEGSEKKKTQY
>12|TRBV6-6|once
ASRSGTVWGEQF
>14|TRBV18|-
ASSTGTVNPNTEAF
>11|TRBV9|-
ASSGPTGTRPF
>13|TRBV7-8|-
ASSLVRTGRTEQY
>14|TRBV5-1|-
ASSLYPPGDGETQY
>11|TRBV14|few
ATPGPSAGEAF
>12|TRBV7-3|-
ASSLSGEYNEQF
>13|TRBV30|-
AWSVLGGSGEKLF
>11|TRBV11-1|-
ASSLILAQEQY
>14|TRBV7-8|-
ASSLGTTRGTGELF
>11|TRBV28|-
ASRTDSYEKLF
>10|TRBV29-1|-
SVEFRDYEQY
>15|TRBV7-2|-
ASSRGTSGRAGETQY
>12|TRBV6-8|few
ASSYCRVQETQY
>14|TRBV19|-
ASSILEGGLTDTQY
>12|TRBV6-1|once
ASKVTSGDLEQF
>13|TRBV6-5|-
ASSVEATMNTEAF
>13|TRBV6-5|-
ASSYVAGGFNEQY
>11|TRBV5-4|-
ASSLGPGNGYT
>14|TRBV4-1|-
ASSRHPQGAPYEQY
>11|TRBV28|-
ATQQGSNYGYT
>12|TRBV11-2|-
ASSSRRGKETQY
>10|TRBV30|-
AWSPLGNTIY